A selection of T cell receptor beta chains follows, all from one sample in a study of Ad26.COV2.S vaccination and SARS-CoV-2 variants. The table came from immunoSEQ multiplex PCR; TCRdb's copy has only in-frame clones and leaves some out. Counted here are around 340,000 clones, about 89% occurring once; the ten biggest clones make up 5%. The sequencing here drew on peripheral blood, taken in a trial of Ad26.COV2.S vaccine versus placebo. These receptors were obtained from a person between 18 and 65 years old who received the Ad26.COV2.S COVID-19 vaccine or a placebo. The CDR3 runs from the conserved cysteine through the conserved F or W. D genes are given only for firm matches. A clone size is listed for some rows: how often the clone was seen (once, few, many), or a class if it is expanded.

V gene	J gene	D gene	clone size	CDR3 protein	CDR3 DNA
TRBV30	TRBJ2-3	TRBD2	.	CAWGGLAGEGDTQYF	TGTGCCTGGGGTGGACTAGCGGGAGAGGGGGATACGCAGTATTTT
TRBV4-1	TRBJ1-1	.	.	CASSQERTWRAFF	TGCGCCAGCAGCCAAGAAAGAACCTGGAGGGCTTTCTTT
TRBV7-3	TRBJ1-5	.	.	CASSLKGRDSNQPQHF	TGTGCCAGCAGCTTAAAAGGCAGGGATAGCAATCAGCCCCAGCATTTT
TRBV20-1	TRBJ1-4	.	.	CSAPVGEKLFF	TGCAGTGCTCCGGTTGGCGAAAAACTGTTTTTT
TRBV29-1	TRBJ1-4	.	.	CSVDAGVEKLFF	TGCAGCGTGGATGCAGGGGTTGAAAAACTGTTTTTT
TRBV19	TRBJ2-1	.	.	CASSTSGWGTSNEQFF	TGTGCCAGTAGTACATCTGGATGGGGCACGAGCAATGAGCAGTTCTTC
TRBV5-6	TRBJ2-5	TRBD1	.	CASSPRQGAKETQYF	TGTGCCAGCAGCCCTCGACAGGGGGCAAAAGAGACCCAGTACTTC
TRBV7-9	TRBJ2-3	TRBD2	.	CASSTTTSGATDTQYF	TGTGCCAGCAGCACCACGACTAGCGGGGCCACAGATACGCAGTATTTT
TRBV19	TRBJ1-5	.	.	CASRQYYSNQPQHF	TGTGCCAGCCGACAGTATTATAGCAATCAGCCCCAGCATTTT
TRBV19	TRBJ1-5	.	.	CASSSADEGNQPQHF	TGTGCCAGTAGTAGTGCGGACGAGGGCAATCAGCCCCAGCATTTT
TRBV7-2	TRBJ1-3	.	.	CASSLYPARSSGNTIYF	TGTGCCAGCAGCTTATATCCAGCTCGGAGCTCTGGAAACACCATATATTTT
TRBV25-1	TRBJ2-6	.	.	CASSEPSGANVLTF	TGTGCCAGCAGTGAGCCTTCTGGGGCCAACGTCCTGACTTTC
TRBV4-3	TRBJ2-3	.	few	CASSQDMAGRDTQYF	TGCGCCAGCAGCCAAGATATGGCAGGGAGAGATACGCAGTATTTT
TRBV29-1	TRBJ2-2	TRBD1	.	CSVGQENTGELFF	TGCAGCGTGGGACAGGAGAACACCGGGGAGCTGTTTTTT
TRBV27	TRBJ1-6	.	few	CASQGTDSPLHF	TGTGCCAGCCAGGGAACGGATTCACCCCTCCACTTT
TRBV19	TRBJ1-6	.	.	CASSIVGGANSPLHF	TGTGCCAGTAGTATTGTGGGGGGCGCGAATTCACCCCTCCACTTT
TRBV28	TRBJ2-1	TRBD2	.	CASSRKDSSGRARNEQFF	TGTGCCAGCAGCCGAAAAGATTCTAGCGGGAGGGCTAGGAATGAGCAGTTCTTC
TRBV7-8	TRBJ2-1	.	.	CASSLVSRGTEQFF	TGTGCCAGCAGCTTAGTGTCCAGGGGAACTGAGCAGTTCTTC
TRBV3-1/TRBV3-2	TRBJ1-2	.	.	CASSQARGGYGYTF	TGTGCCAGCAGCCAAGCCCGGGGTGGGTATGGCTACACCTTC
TRBV18	TRBJ2-5	.	.	CASSGAPFSETQYF	TGTGCCAGCTCAGGGGCCCCCTTTTCGGAGACCCAGTACTTC
TRBV13	TRBJ2-7	TRBD2	.	CASSTSGGASYEQYF	TGTGCCAGCAGCACTAGCGGGGGGGCCTCCTACGAGCAGTACTTC
TRBV6-6	TRBJ1-3	.	.	CASSSRDGYSGNTIYF	TGTGCCAGCAGTTCCCGCGACGGTTACTCTGGAAACACCATATATTTT
TRBV29-1	TRBJ1-4	.	.	CSVEGRNGKLFF	TGCAGCGTTGAAGGCCGGAACGGCAAACTGTTTTTT
TRBV11-2	TRBJ2-7	.	.	CASSLVGTEQYF	TGTGCCAGCAGCTTAGTTGGGACCGAGCAGTACTTC
TRBV5-1	TRBJ2-1	.	.	CASSLGQMYNEQFF	TGCGCCAGCAGCTTGGGGCAGATGTACAATGAGCAGTTCTTC
TRBV9	TRBJ2-3	.	.	CASSGSAWDTQYF	TGTGCCAGCAGCGGGTCGGCCTGGGATACGCAGTATTTT
TRBV10-3	TRBJ1-2	.	few	CAIPAGGANYGYTF	TGTGCCATCCCAGCGGGTGGAGCCAACTATGGCTACACCTTC
TRBV28	TRBJ1-2	.	.	CASSLGGRPNYGYTF	TGTGCCAGCAGTTTGGGGGGGCGCCCCAACTATGGCTACACCTTC
TRBV6-1	TRBJ2-1	.	.	CASSEYSGTNNEQFF	TGTGCCAGCAGTGAATATTCCGGGACAAACAATGAGCAGTTCTTC
TRBV7-9	TRBJ2-7	.	.	CASSPPNTRSYEQYF	TGTGCCAGCAGCCCCCCGAATACCCGATCCTACGAGCAGTACTTC
TRBV5-5	TRBJ2-1	TRBD1	once	CASSLGWDRGHNEQFF	TGTGCCAGCAGCTTGGGGTGGGACAGGGGTCACAATGAGCAGTTCTTC
TRBV6-5	TRBJ2-7	.	.	CASTKTRQISYEQYF	TGTGCCAGCACCAAGACCCGACAGATCTCCTACGAGCAGTACTTC
TRBV6-5	TRBJ2-7	.	.	CASSYSISYEQYF	TGTGCCAGCAGTTACTCCATAAGTTACGAGCAGTACTTC
TRBV5-8	TRBJ1-5	.	.	CASSLVYGDQPQHF	TGTGCCAGCAGCTTAGTCTACGGTGATCAGCCCCAGCATTTT
TRBV10-3	TRBJ1-2	.	.	CAISEGQGGYTF	TGTGCCATCAGTGAGGGGCAGGGAGGCTACACCTTC
TRBV11-2	TRBJ2-1	.	.	CASSFGTSYNEQFF	TGTGCCAGCAGCTTTGGGACATCTTACAATGAGCAGTTCTTC
TRBV7-9	TRBJ1-6	.	once	CASSLGSERNSPLHF	TGTGCCAGCAGCTTAGGCTCCGAGAGGAATTCACCCCTCCACTTT
TRBV5-1	TRBJ2-5	.	few	CASSLGWDRQETQYF	TGCGCCAGCAGCTTGGGCTGGGACCGACAAGAGACCCAGTACTTC
TRBV5-1	TRBJ2-1	.	.	CASSLDLPGREQFF	TGCGCCAGCAGCTTGGATCTGCCGGGGAGAGAGCAGTTCTTC
TRBV27	TRBJ2-3	.	.	CASSSWSEGHALTSTDTQYF	TGTGCCAGCAGTAGTTGGTCGGAGGGCCACGCGCTAACCAGCACAGATACGCAGTATTTT
TRBV27	TRBJ2-1	TRBD1	once	CASSYRGSYNEQFF	TGTGCCAGCAGTTACAGGGGATCCTACAATGAGCAGTTCTTC
TRBV10-3	TRBJ1-1	TRBD1	.	CAITSEQGRGTEAFF	TGTGCCATCACCTCTGAACAGGGGAGGGGGACTGAAGCTTTCTTT
TRBV28	TRBJ2-6	.	.	CASSLMTPYSGANVLTF	TGTGCCAGCAGTCTGATGACACCTTACTCTGGGGCCAACGTCCTGACTTTC
TRBV7-2	TRBJ1-2	.	.	CASSLEGGNYGYTF	TGTGCCAGCAGCTTAGAAGGGGGTAACTATGGCTACACCTTC
TRBV7-9	TRBJ1-3	TRBD1	few	CASSISQGAGNTIYF	TGTGCCAGCAGCATCTCACAGGGGGCTGGAAACACCATATATTTT
TRBV28	TRBJ2-1	TRBD1	.	CASSRGLAYNEQFF	TGTGCCAGCAGTAGGGGGCTCGCCTACAATGAGCAGTTCTTC
TRBV10-3	TRBJ2-3	.	.	CAISGTSTDTQYF	TGTGCCATCAGCGGGACTAGCACAGATACGCAGTATTTT
TRBV5-1	TRBJ1-1	.	.	CASSFESPGGAFF	TGCGCCAGCAGCTTTGAGTCCCCGGGGGGAGCTTTCTTT
TRBV6-1	TRBJ2-7	TRBD2	.	CASSESVSGGASFEQYF	TGTGCCAGCAGTGAAAGTGTTAGCGGGGGGGCGTCCTTCGAGCAGTACTTC
TRBV30	TRBJ2-7	.	.	CAWSVQGYEQYF	TGTGCCTGGAGTGTACAGGGCTACGAGCAGTACTTC
TRBV18	TRBJ2-7	.	.	CASSPASYEQYF	TGTGCCAGCTCACCCGCCTCCTACGAGCAGTACTTC
TRBV5-1	TRBJ2-5	TRBD1	few	CASSFRDSHEETQYF	TGCGCCAGCAGCTTCCGGGACAGTCACGAAGAGACCCAGTACTTC
TRBV4-2	TRBJ2-1	TRBD2	.	CASSQDRDPSGGANEQFF	TGTGCCAGCAGCCAAGACCGGGACCCTAGCGGGGGGGCGAATGAGCAGTTCTTC